This T cell receptor beta chain was recorded in a study of T-cell reconstitution after alpha-beta-depleted transplantation in children. The study, taken as a whole, reports: Reportedly, only several hundred clones from non-depleted graft cells drove alpha-beta T-cell counts at about two months. Some patients' high day-60 TCRbeta diversity was traced to surviving recipient T cells and thymic progenitors. At one year after transplant, newly produced T cells mostly accounted for T-cell counts and diversity.

This clonotype was detected ten times or more. Its matching antigen is unknown. A library of TCRbeta sequences, prepared with unique molecular identifiers, was generated. TCRdb independently ran MiXCR on the PCR reads; one entry per CDR3 protein. The repertoire holds about 490,000 distinct CDR3 sequences, with roughly a tenth as singletons. Sequences were derived from PBMCs, sampled before TCRalphabeta/CD19-depleted stem cell transplant. The TCR originated in a child aged 2-15 years with inherited bone marrow failure, due to receive a stem cell transplant.

The CDR3 DNA follows: TGCGCCAGCTCCCTCGCCCCAGATGAGCAGTTCTTC. Translation: CASSLAPDEQFF. This rearrangement joins TRBV5-1 to TRBJ2-1; the D is unclear. From germline, CDR1 is SGHRS and CDR2 YFSETQ. Trimming stripped 7 bases from V and 8 bases from J, with 13 bases between. CDR3 length equals 12 residues.